This T cell receptor beta chain was found in a study of Graves' ophthalmopathy and Graves' hyperthyroidism. Study conclusions and caveats: Separation of ophthalmopathy from stable hyperthyroidism was achieved by a 13-signature model, at roughly 88% sensitivity and roughly 77% specificity.

A few counts support this clonotype. Its target is unknown. From RNA, the CDR3 regions of TCR beta chains were amplified and sequenced. A first-round RT-PCR used HTBI primers, followed by a second-round multiplex PCR. TCRdb used MiXCR to reprocess the multiplex PCR reads, holding one entry per CDR3 protein. The profile shows approximately 700,000 distinct CDR3 sequences, around 40% of them singletons. A duration under 3 months, NOSPECS ≥4, CAS ≥3 and moderate-to-severe activity characterized the donors with ophthalmopathy. Deletions cut 3 bases from V and 3 bases from J, with 15 bases between. Germline values: CDR1 SEHNR, CDR2 FQNEAQ (reference sequence). CDR3 length: 15 amino acids.

This clonotype originated in an adult man with Graves' ophthalmopathy. The V and J genes are TRBV7-9 and TRBJ2-7, with no clear D. Sequenced material: peripheral blood. As DNA, the CDR3 is TGTGCCAGCAGCTTGGCTGCGACGGTTAACTACGAGCAGTACTTC. This codes for CASSLAATVNYEQYF. Filled out from reference TRBV7-9 and TRBJ2-7, the complete variable domain reads DTGVSQNPRHKITKRGQNVTFRCDPISEHNRLYWYRQTLGQGPEFLTYFQNEAQLEKSRLLSDRFSAERPKGSFSTLEIQRTEQGDSAMYLCASSLAATVNYEQYFGPGTRLTVT.